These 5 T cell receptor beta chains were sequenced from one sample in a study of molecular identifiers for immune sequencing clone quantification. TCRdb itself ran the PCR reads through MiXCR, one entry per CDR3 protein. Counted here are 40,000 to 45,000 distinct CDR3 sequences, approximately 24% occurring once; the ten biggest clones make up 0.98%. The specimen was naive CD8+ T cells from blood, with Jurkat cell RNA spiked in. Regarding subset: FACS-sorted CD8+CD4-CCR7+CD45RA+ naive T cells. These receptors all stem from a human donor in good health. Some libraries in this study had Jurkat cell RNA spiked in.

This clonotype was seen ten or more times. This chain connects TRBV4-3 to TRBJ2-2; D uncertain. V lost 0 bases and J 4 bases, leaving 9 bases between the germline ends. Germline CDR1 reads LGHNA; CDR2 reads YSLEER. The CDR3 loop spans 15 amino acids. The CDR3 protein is CASSQDYSFTGELFF. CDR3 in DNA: TGCGCCAGCAGCCAAGACTACAGCTTCACCGGGGAGCTGTTTTTT.

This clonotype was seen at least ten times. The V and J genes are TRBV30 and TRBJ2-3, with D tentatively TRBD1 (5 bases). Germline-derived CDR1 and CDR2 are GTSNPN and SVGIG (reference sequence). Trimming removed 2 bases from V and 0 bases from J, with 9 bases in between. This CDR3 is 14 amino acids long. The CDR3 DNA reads TGTGCCTGGAGTATAGGGGTCAGCACAGATACGCAGTATTTT. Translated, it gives CAWSIGVSTDTQYF.

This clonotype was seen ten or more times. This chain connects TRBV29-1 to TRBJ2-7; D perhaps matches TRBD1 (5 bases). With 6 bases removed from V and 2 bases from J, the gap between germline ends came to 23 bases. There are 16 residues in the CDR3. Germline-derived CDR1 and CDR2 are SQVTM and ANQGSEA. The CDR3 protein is CSVETEGVAVPYEQYF. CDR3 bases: TGCAGCGTCGAAACGGAAGGGGTGGCAGTCCCCTACGAGCAGTACTTC.

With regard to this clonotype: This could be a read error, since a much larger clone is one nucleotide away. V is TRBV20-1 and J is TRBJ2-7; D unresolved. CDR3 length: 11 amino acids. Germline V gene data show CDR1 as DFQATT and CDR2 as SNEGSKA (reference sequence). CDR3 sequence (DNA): TGCAGTGCTAGAGATTCGTACGTGCAGTACTTC. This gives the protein CSARDSYVQYF.

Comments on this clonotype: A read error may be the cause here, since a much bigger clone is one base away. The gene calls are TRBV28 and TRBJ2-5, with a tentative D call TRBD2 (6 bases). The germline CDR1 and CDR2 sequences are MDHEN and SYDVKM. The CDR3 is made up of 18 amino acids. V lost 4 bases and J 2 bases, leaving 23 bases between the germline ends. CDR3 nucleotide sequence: TGTGCCAGCAGTTACTCTCCGGAGGGCGTGAGTCGGCAAGAGACCCAGTACTTC. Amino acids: CASSYSPEGVSRQETQYF.